In this sample, the clone carrying this T cell receptor (beta chain) turned up once. Antigen: not known. The sample is drawn from a study of shared clonotypes between healthy human individuals. At the level of the study: Each donor contributed plates that comprised three CD4 naive, three CD4 memory, two CD8 naive and one CD8 memory.

CD45RO-negative, CCR7-positively selected cells formed the naive CD8 fraction, excluding terminally differentiated effector memory CD45RA+ cells. Study findings and constraints: Naive subsets generally had larger estimated richness than memory subsets.

Sequencing was performed with immunoSEQ multiplex PCR; in TCRdb, only in-frame clones are kept and a portion is missing. Of hundreds of thousands of clones listed, nearly 95% are singletons. The length of the CDR3 is 13 residues. Per germline, CDR1 MNHNS and CDR2 SASEGT. V was trimmed by 5 bases and J by 3 bases, leaving 11 bases between them. The chain links TRBV6-1 to TRBJ2-7; no reliable D call. The clonotype comes from a young man in good health. Sequencing used naive CD8+ T cells sorted from blood. CDR3 protein: CASSQSVNYEQYF. The CDR3, as DNA: TGTGCCAGCAGTCAGTCCGTGAACTACGAGCAGTACTTC.